This T cell receptor beta chain was sequenced during a study of cytomegalovirus exposure and HLA in healthy donors. 60 Vbeta and 13 Jbeta primers were used in PCR. Sequencing was performed with immunoSEQ multiplex PCR; in TCRdb, only in-frame clones are kept and a portion is missing. This table has roughly 120,000 clones, under 90% appearing once. The CDR3 has 13 residues. Germline assignment: CDR1 SGHNT and CDR2 YYREEE (reference sequence). Trimming left V 3 bases short and J 4 bases short, with 8 bases between. The sample comprised PBMCs. The source of this sequence is a woman younger than 35 in good health and CMV-seronegative. The chain employs TRBV5-4 and TRBJ2-1, with D perhaps TRBD2 (5 bases). Here the CDR3 DNA reads TGTGCCAGCAGCTCCCAGCGGTACAATGAGCAGTTCTTC. It encodes CASSSQRYNEQFF.